Each of the 21 T cell receptor beta chains below was sequenced from the same sample in a study of vaccination and CD4 T cells after COVID-19. Regarding treatment: roughly 10-day PBMC culture with coronavirus spike peptide pools or control peptides (ViraFEST assay). Sequence data for DNA of cultured CD4+ T cells were generated by the Oncomine TCR Beta short-read assay. A single record per CDR3 protein comes from TCRdb applying MiXCR to the PCR reads. The sample includes roughly 20,000 distinct CDR3 sequences, about 42% of them seen just once. No cognate antigen is known for these TCRs. The input for sequencing was CD4+ T cells from blood, cultured in vitro, taken before SARS-CoV-2 vaccination. These receptor sequences come from a human donor who received a COVID-19 vaccine.

For the CDR3, the DNA is TGTGCCAGTAGTACGGGACAGGCGGACAATCAGCCCCAGCATTTT. Protein product: CASSTGQADNQPQHF. The gene calls are TRBV19 and TRBJ1-5; 8 nucleotides agree with TRBD1. V lost 4 bases and J lost 3; bases outside the gene matches: 5. From germline, CDR1 is LNHDA and CDR2 SQIVND (reference sequence). The CDR3 covers 15 residues.

This clonotype was counted only a few times. The chain recombines TRBV6-1 with TRBJ1-2; TRBD1 agrees at 7 bases. V lost 7 bases, J lost 4 bases, and 9 bases stayed unmatched. Germline values: CDR1 MNHNS, CDR2 SASEGT. There are 14 residues in the CDR3. CDR3 amino acids: CASIATGIGYGYTF. The CDR3 nucleotides read TGTGCCAGCATCGCGACAGGGATTGGCTATGGCTACACCTTC.

This clonotype was seen more than once but under ten times. The chain joins TRBV30 to TRBJ1-4; TRBD1 is a possible D gene (5 bases). With 8 bases removed from V and 4 bases from J, the gap between germline ends came to 8 bases. Germline V lookup: CDR1 GTSNPN, CDR2 SVGIG (reference sequence). The CDR3 loop spans 11 amino acids. In nucleotides, the CDR3 is TGTGCCGGGGCCCTTAATGAAAAACTGTTTTTT. The encoded protein is CAGALNEKLFF.

The rearrangement uses TRBV30 and TRBJ1-1; D is unclear. CDR3 size: 17 residues. Trimming stripped 0 bases from V and 1 base from J, with 18 bases between. CDR1 GTSNPN and CDR2 SVGIG come from the germline V gene (reference sequence). The CDR3 DNA sequence: TGTGCCTGGAGTGTACCCCCGCCGGTCCCTCGGAACACTGAAGCTTTCTTT. It codes for CAWSVPPPVPRNTEAFF.

The chain recombines TRBV19 with TRBJ1-1; TRBD1 matches 7 bases. Germline V gives CDR1 LNHDA, CDR2 SQIVND (reference sequence). Trimming removed 5 bases from V and 4 bases from J; junction bases left unmatched: 10. This CDR3 comprises 15 residues. CDR3 sequence: CASSVRQGGITEAFF. Here the CDR3 DNA reads TGTGCCAGTAGTGTGAGACAGGGCGGGATCACTGAAGCTTTCTTT.

This clonotype was recorded a few times. The CDR3 region has the DNA TGTGCCACCAGTCGCTCCGGGACATCCTTTGCGGATACGCAGTATTTT. It specifies CATSRSGTSFADTQYF. The chain couples TRBV24-1 to TRBJ2-3; perhaps TRBD1 as D (6 bases). Between the trimmed V and J ends, which lost 6 bases and 6 bases, there was a span of 21 bases. CDR3 size: 16 residues. Germline values: CDR1 KGHDR, CDR2 SFDVKD.

The rearrangement joins TRBV7-9 to TRBJ2-7; possibly TRBD2 for D (6 bases). The V and J ends lost 3 bases and 0 bases respectively, with 12 bases between them. CDR1 is SEHNR, CDR2 FQNEAQ, per germline (reference sequence). This CDR3 comprises 15 residues. The DNA for the CDR3 is TGTGCCAGCAGCTTGAGGCGGGGCATCTCCTACGAGCAGTACTTC. Protein product: CASSLRRGISYEQYF.

This clonotype appeared once. This sequence joins TRBV5-1 and TRBJ2-2; the match to TRBD2 covers 13 bases. Germline values: CDR1 SGHRS, CDR2 YFSETQ. The CDR3 length is 14 residues. The ends lost 7 bases at V and 4 bases at J; junction bases unmatched: 1. The CDR3 coding sequence is TGCGCCAGCGGGACTAGCGGGGCCACCGGGGAGCTGTTTTTT. Encoded protein: CASGTSGATGELFF.

V gene TRBV5-1 combines with J gene TRBJ1-1; D is perhaps TRBD1 (5 bases). The germline CDR1 and CDR2 sequences are SGHRS and YFSETQ. The V end lost 5 bases, the J end lost 5 bases, and 16 bases lay between the germline ends. The CDR3 has 14 amino acids. CDR3 in amino acids: CASSVGGRETEAFF. DNA for the CDR3: TGCGCCAGCAGTGTCGGGGGTCGGGAAACTGAAGCTTTCTTT.

The chain joins TRBV12-3 or TRBV12-4 to TRBJ2-5; D is perhaps TRBD2 (6 bases). Trimming stripped 10 bases from V and 5 bases from J, with 23 bases between. CDR3 length: 15 residues. CDR3 coding DNA: TGTGCCACCAGGTCCCGGGCTCTGAGCGGGGAGACCCAGTACTTC. Amino acids: CATRSRALSGETQYF.

This rearrangement joins TRBV11-1 to TRBJ1-1, with D uncertain. This CDR3 contains 16 residues. Germline V gene sequence: CDR1 SGHAT, CDR2 FQDESV (reference sequence). V was trimmed by 8 bases and J by 0 bases, leaving 19 bases between them. In DNA, the CDR3 is TGTGCCAGCTCTTCGTCCGGACGGACCATGAACACTGAAGCTTTCTTT. This sequence encodes CASSSSGRTMNTEAFF.

This clonotype was observed a handful of times. V usage is TRBV7-6 and J usage is TRBJ1-3; D call uncertain. Looked up from germline, CDR1 is SGHVS and CDR2 is FNYEAQ. Trimming removed 1 base from V and 2 bases from J, with 9 bases in between. CDR3 size: 15 residues. The CDR3 DNA reads as TGTGCCAGCAGCTTAGTGGGAGACCCTGGAAACACCATATATTTT. Amino acid sequence: CASSLVGDPGNTIYF.

This clonotype was seen a handful of times. V usage is TRBV7-8 and J usage is TRBJ1-5; possibly TRBD1 for D (5 bases). CDR3 length: 14 amino acids. V was clipped by 1 base and J by 5 bases, with 9 bases between them. Germline V gene lookup returns CDR1 SGHVS and CDR2 FQNEAQ. For the CDR3, the DNA is TGTGCCAGCAGCTTAGATCGGGGGTATCAGCCCCAGCATTTT. Protein product: CASSLDRGYQPQHF.

V and J are TRBV2 and TRBJ2-7; no clear D gene. Trimming took 6 bases from V and 0 from J, leaving 15 bases between them. CDR1 is SNHLY, CDR2 FYNNEI, per germline. The CDR3 totals 15 residues. The CDR3 spells CASRVSGFNSYEQYF. In nucleotides, the CDR3 is TGTGCCAGCAGGGTCTCCGGCTTCAACTCCTACGAGCAGTACTTC.

The V and J genes are TRBV12-3 or TRBV12-4 and TRBJ2-5; D gene ambiguous. Deletions cut 6 bases from V and 2 bases from J, with 4 bases between. CDR3 length equals 11 residues. CDR3 sequence: CASRIQETQYF. In DNA form, the CDR3 reads TGTGCCAGCAGAATACAAGAGACCCAGTACTTC.

The V call is TRBV19, the J call TRBJ2-5, with TRBD1 matching over 8 bases. V lost 5 bases and J lost 5; bases outside the gene matches: 10. CDR1 and CDR2 (germline): LNHDA, SQIVND (reference sequence). The CDR3 has 15 amino acids. Written as DNA, the CDR3 is TGTGCCAGTAGTCCGAGGCAGGGGGCTCTGGAGACCCAGTACTTC. This sequence encodes CASSPRQGALETQYF.

The chain has TRBV12-1 and TRBJ1-6. TRBV12-1 is given as a pseudogene. The CDR3 has 16 amino acids. CDR3 region: CASSFANSSYNSPLHF. Here the CDR3 DNA reads TGTGCCAGCAGCTTTGCGAACAGCTCCTATAATTCACCCCTCCACTTT.

This clonotype was observed a handful of times. The chain couples TRBV20-1 to TRBJ1-5; TRBD1 matches at 8 bases. This CDR3 is 22 amino acids long. Germline loops: CDR1 DFQATT, CDR2 SNEGSKA (reference sequence). With V trimmed by 0 bases and J by 7 bases, 29 bases remained unmatched. Here the CDR3 DNA reads TGCAGTGCTAGAGATTGGGCCGAAATTGGAGAGTGTTTCAGGGGGCTAGGCCAGCCCCAGCATTTT. Translated, it gives CSARDWAEIGECFRGLGQPQHF.

J is TRBJ2-5 and V is TRBV18; D is undetermined. The germline V gene encodes CDR1 KGHSH and CDR2 LQKENI. The length of the CDR3 is 13 residues. Trimming stripped 1 base from V and 2 bases from J, with 5 bases between. CDR3 residues: CASSPQGQETQYF. CDR3 sequence (DNA): TGTGCCAGCTCACCACAGGGACAAGAGACCCAGTACTTC. Full variable domain (remainder filled in from reference TRBV18 and TRBJ2-5): NAGVMQNPRHLVRRRGQEARLRCSPMKGHSHVYWYRQLPEEGLKFMVYLQKENIIDESGMPKERFSAEFPKEGPSILRIQQVVRGDSAAYFCASSPQGQETQYFGPGTRLLVL.

This chain links TRBV24-1 with TRBJ2-1; D gene uncertain. The CDR3 is 13 residues long. Germline CDR1 is KGHDR and CDR2 is SFDVKD. V was trimmed by 3 bases and J by 2 bases, leaving 4 bases between them. The chain's CDR3 is CATSDGPYNEQFF. As DNA, the CDR3 is TGTGCCACCAGTGATGGCCCCTACAATGAGCAGTTCTTC.

This chain links TRBV25-1 with TRBJ1-5; maybe TRBD1 (5 bases). Germline CDR1 MGHDK, CDR2 SYGVNS. V was shortened by 9 bases and J by 4 bases, with 13 bases between the two germline ends. The CDR3 has 13 amino acids. The chain's CDR3 is CASGESGNQPQHF. The CDR3 DNA is TGTGCCAGTGGTGAGTCAGGGAATCAGCCCCAGCATTTT.